This entry lists 14 T cell receptor beta chains sequenced from one sample in a study of blood T cell repertoires in COVID-19. This table comes from immunoSEQ multiplex PCR, and its TCRdb copy is limited to in-frame clones, with some not included. The repertoire holds fewer than 450,000 clones, with about nine tenths as singletons. The material sequenced was peripheral blood. These receptors all come from a woman in her seventies with COVID-19, enrolled during active disease.

This sequence joins TRBV2 and TRBJ1-5; TRBD1 agrees at 8 bases. V shed 6 bases and J 5 bases; nucleotides not matched to a gene: 6. The CDR3 has 14 amino acids. Germline CDR1 SNHLY, CDR2 FYNNEI. The CDR3 is CASSQTGADQPQHF. CDR3 bases: TGTGCCAGCAGCCAGACAGGGGCGGATCAGCCCCAGCATTTT.

This chain uses TRBV6-5 with TRBJ1-2; D uncertain. V was clipped by 2 bases and J by 5 bases, with 9 bases between them. The germline V gene has CDR1 MNHEY and CDR2 SVGAGI. The CDR3 consists of 13 residues. This CDR3 reads CASSYGAGYGYTF. The CDR3, as DNA: TGTGCCAGCAGTTACGGTGCCGGGTATGGCTACACCTTC.

V usage is TRBV28 and J usage is TRBJ1-2, with unresolved D. Germline V CDR1 and CDR2: MDHEN, SYDVKM. CDR3 size: 12 residues. V shed 11 bases and J shed 3 bases, with 13 bases lying between them. CDR3 DNA: TGTGCCGGGTCACGCCGGGACTATGGCTACACCTTC. Amino acids: CAGSRRDYGYTF.

The chain carries TRBV7-2 and TRBJ2-7, with a weak D call TRBD2 (7 bases). There are 16 residues in the CDR3. CDR1 SGHTA and CDR2 FQGNSA come from the germline V gene. Trimming left V 5 bases short and J 0 bases short, with 17 bases between. CDR3 sequence: CASSARAGADSYEQYF. CDR3 in DNA: TGTGCCAGCAGCGCAAGGGCGGGGGCAGACTCCTACGAGCAGTACTTC.

The chain links TRBV19 to TRBJ1-5; 9 bases map to TRBD1. This CDR3 comprises 15 residues. With V trimmed by 5 bases and J by 4 bases, 6 bases remained unmatched. Germline CDR1 is LNHDA and CDR2 is SQIVND (reference sequence). CDR3 region: CASSAQTGGNQPQHF. The DNA of the CDR3 is TGTGCCAGTAGTGCCCAGACAGGGGGTAATCAGCCCCAGCATTTT.

The V gene is TRBV30, the J gene TRBJ2-1; 10 nucleotides agree with TRBD2. The CDR3 covers 15 residues. The ends lost 3 bases at V and 2 bases at J; junction bases unmatched: 4. The germline gives CDR1 GTSNPN, CDR2 SVGIG (reference sequence). CDR3 protein: CAWRALAGAYNEQFF. The CDR3 DNA follows: TGTGCCTGGAGGGCGCTAGCGGGGGCCTACAATGAGCAGTTCTTC.

The V gene is TRBV4-3, the J gene TRBJ1-1; D gene unclear. V lost 0 bases, J lost 0 bases, and 17 bases lay in between. Germline V gene sequence: CDR1 LGHNA, CDR2 YSLEER. This CDR3 region has 18 residues. CDR3 loop: CASSQDSRTDSLNTEAFF. CDR3 DNA: TGCGCCAGCAGCCAAGATTCCCGAACAGATTCCTTGAACACTGAAGCTTTCTTT.

The gene calls are TRBV7-7 and TRBJ2-5; the D gene is possibly TRBD2 (5 bases). CDR3 length: 12 residues. The V gene's germline CDR1 is SSHAT and CDR2 FNYEAQ (reference sequence). The V and J ends lost 6 bases and 5 bases respectively, with 10 bases between them. CDR3 residues: CASSSTGETQYF. The CDR3 DNA reads TGTGCCAGCAGTTCGACGGGGGAGACCCAGTACTTC. Looking up the rest from reference TRBV7-7 and TRBJ2-5 gives the full variable domain: GAGVSQSPRYKVTKRGQDVTLRCDPISSHATLYWYQQALGQGPEFLTYFNYEAQPDKSGLPSDRFSAERPEGSISTLTIQRTEQRDSAMYRCASSSTGETQYFGPGTRLLVL.

Only one count was recorded for this clone. V usage is TRBV4-2 and J usage is TRBJ2-7; maybe TRBD1 (7 bases). V was shortened by 10 bases and J by 0 bases, with 10 bases between the two germline ends. There are 12 residues in the CDR3. Germline lookup yields CDR1 LGHNA and CDR2 YNFKEQ. The CDR3 nucleotides are TGTGCCACAGGGGGGATCTCCTACGAGCAGTACTTC. Translated: CATGGISYEQYF.

The rearrangement uses TRBV3-1 (or the pseudogene TRBV3-2) and TRBJ2-7; D is uncertain. The CDR3 consists of 13 residues. CDR1 is LGHDT, CDR2 YNNKEL, per germline (reference sequence). Trimming removed 0 bases from V and 2 bases from J, with 5 bases in between. DNA for the CDR3: TGTGCCAGCAGCCAAGATCAGGCCTACGAGCAGTACTTC. This codes for CASSQDQAYEQYF.

The J gene is TRBJ2-1, the V gene TRBV9, with TRBD1 as a possible D gene (5 bases). Per germline, CDR1 SGDLS and CDR2 YYNGEE. The V end lost 6 bases, the J end lost 6 bases, and 13 bases lay between the germline ends. This CDR3 comprises 13 residues. The CDR3 DNA reads as TGTGCCAGCAAGGACACCCTGACCAATGAGCAGTTCTTC. Its translation is CASKDTLTNEQFF.

The rearrangement uses TRBV4-1 and TRBJ1-6; no reliable D call. There are 15 residues in the CDR3. Germline V lookup: CDR1 MGHRA, CDR2 YSYEKL. Trimming cost V 0 bases and J 9 bases, with 12 bases left between them. The CDR3 reads CASSQDSDGGSPLHF. The DNA of the CDR3 is TGCGCCAGCAGCCAAGATTCAGATGGTGGTTCACCCCTCCACTTT.

The rearrangement links TRBV7-8 to TRBJ2-5; D gene uncertain. V lost 2 bases and J lost 1, with 11 bases in between. Germline V gene sequence: CDR1 SGHVS, CDR2 FQNEAQ. The CDR3 spans 15 residues. CDR3 region: CASSLNRHFQETQYF. The DNA of the CDR3 is TGTGCCAGCAGCTTAAATCGACATTTCCAAGAGACCCAGTACTTC.

The V gene is TRBV19, the J gene TRBJ2-3, with a tentative D call TRBD1 (5 bases). From germline, CDR1 is LNHDA and CDR2 SQIVND (reference sequence). V was clipped by 7 bases and J by 2 bases, with 10 bases between them. The CDR3 is made up of 13 amino acids. The CDR3 is CASMGPNTDTQYF. The DNA of the CDR3 is TGTGCCAGTATGGGGCCAAACACAGATACGCAGTATTTT.